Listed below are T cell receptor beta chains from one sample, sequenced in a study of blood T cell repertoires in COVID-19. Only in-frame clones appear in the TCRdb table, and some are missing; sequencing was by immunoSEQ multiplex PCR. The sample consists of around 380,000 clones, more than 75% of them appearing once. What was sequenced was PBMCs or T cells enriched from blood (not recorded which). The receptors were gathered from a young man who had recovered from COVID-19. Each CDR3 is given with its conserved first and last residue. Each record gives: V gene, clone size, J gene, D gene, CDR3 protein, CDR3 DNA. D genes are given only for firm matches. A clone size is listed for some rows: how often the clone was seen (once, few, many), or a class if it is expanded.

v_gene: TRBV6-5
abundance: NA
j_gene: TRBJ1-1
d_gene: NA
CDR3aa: CEVGRNTEAFF
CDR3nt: TGCGAAGTGGGGCGAAACACTGAAGCTTTCTTT

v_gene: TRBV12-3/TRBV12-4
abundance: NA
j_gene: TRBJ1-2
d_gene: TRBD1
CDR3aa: CASSLRDSYGYTF
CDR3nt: TGTGCCAGCAGTTTAAGGGACAGTTATGGCTACACCTTC

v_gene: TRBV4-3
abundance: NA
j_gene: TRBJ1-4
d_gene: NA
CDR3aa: CASSQRSGQQTNEKLFF
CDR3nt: TGCGCCAGCAGCCAACGTTCTGGACAGCAGACTAATGAAAAACTGTTTTTT

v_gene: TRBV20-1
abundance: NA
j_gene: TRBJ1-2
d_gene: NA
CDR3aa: CSARVGEGYTF
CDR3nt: TGCAGTGCTAGGGTAGGGGAAGGCTACACCTTC

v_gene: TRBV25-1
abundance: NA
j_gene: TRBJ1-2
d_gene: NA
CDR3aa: CASSEWGDMKEGYTF
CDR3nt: TGTGCCAGCAGTGAATGGGGGGATATGAAAGAGGGCTACACCTTC

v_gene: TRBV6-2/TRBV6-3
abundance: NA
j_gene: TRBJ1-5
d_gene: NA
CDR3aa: CASSYSSGNRVYGNQPQHF
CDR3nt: TGTGCCAGCAGTTACTCTTCCGGAAACAGGGTTTACGGCAATCAGCCCCAGCATTTT

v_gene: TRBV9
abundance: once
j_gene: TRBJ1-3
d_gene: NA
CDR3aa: CASSVAQGGNTIYF
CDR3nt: TGTGCCAGCAGCGTAGCCCAGGGTGGAAACACCATATATTTT

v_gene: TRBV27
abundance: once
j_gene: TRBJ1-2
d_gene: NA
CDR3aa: CASSGGALNNYGYTF
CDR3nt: TGTGCCAGCAGTGGAGGGGCCCTAAATAACTATGGCTACACCTTC

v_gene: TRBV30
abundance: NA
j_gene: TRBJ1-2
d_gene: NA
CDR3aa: CAWISQGRGGYTF
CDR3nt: TGTGCCTGGATCTCTCAGGGGAGAGGCGGCTACACCTTC

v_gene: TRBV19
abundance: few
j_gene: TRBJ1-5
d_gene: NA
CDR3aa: CASSIEGRNQPQHF
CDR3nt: TGTGCCAGTAGTATTGAGGGGAGGAATCAGCCCCAGCATTTT

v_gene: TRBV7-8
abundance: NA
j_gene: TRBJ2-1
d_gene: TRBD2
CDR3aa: CASSLTAGEYNEQFF
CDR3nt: TGTGCCAGCAGCTTAACAGCGGGGGAGTACAATGAGCAGTTCTTC

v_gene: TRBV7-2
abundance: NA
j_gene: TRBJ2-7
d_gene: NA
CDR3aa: CASSLVLAEYEQYF
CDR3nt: TGTGCCAGCAGCTTAGTGCTGGCCGAATACGAGCAGTACTTC

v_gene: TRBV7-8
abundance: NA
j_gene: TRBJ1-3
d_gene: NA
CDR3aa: CASSLDRFSGNTIYF
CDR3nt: TGTGCCAGCAGCTTAGACAGATTCTCTGGAAACACCATATATTTT

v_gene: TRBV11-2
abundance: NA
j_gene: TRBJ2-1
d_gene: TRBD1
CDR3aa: CASSLDRGDEQFF
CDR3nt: TGTGCCAGCAGCCTAGACAGGGGCGATGAGCAGTTCTTC

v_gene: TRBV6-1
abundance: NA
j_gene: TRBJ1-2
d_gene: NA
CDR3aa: CASSEARALRTIENYGYTF
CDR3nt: TGTGCCAGCAGTGAAGCCAGGGCCCTTAGGACAATTGAAAACTATGGCTACACCTTC

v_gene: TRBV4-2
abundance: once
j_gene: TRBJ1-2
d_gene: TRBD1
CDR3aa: CASSPRTGGVYGYTF
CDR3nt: TGTGCCAGCAGCCCGAGGACAGGGGGGGTCTATGGCTACACCTTC

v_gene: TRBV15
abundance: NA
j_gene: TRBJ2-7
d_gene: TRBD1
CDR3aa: CATSREQGGSYEQYF
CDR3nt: TGTGCCACCAGCAGGGAACAGGGGGGCTCCTACGAGCAGTACTTC

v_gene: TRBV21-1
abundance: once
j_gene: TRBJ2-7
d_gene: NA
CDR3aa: CATLLGLAGKYEQYF
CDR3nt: TGTGCCACTTTACTGGGACTAGCGGGGAAATACGAGCAGTACTTC

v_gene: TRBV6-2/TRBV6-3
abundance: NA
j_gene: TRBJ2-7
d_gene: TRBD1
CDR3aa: CASSYSGRWTGGYYEQYF
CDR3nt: TGTGCCAGCAGTTACTCGGGGAGATGGACAGGGGGCTACTACGAGCAGTACTTC

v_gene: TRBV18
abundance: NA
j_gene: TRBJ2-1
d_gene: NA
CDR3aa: CASSPRDEQFF
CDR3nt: TGTGCCAGCTCACCCCGGGATGAGCAGTTCTTC

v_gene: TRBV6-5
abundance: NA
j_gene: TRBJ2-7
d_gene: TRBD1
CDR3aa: CASRTGTYEQYF
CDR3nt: TGTGCCAGCAGGACAGGGACGTACGAGCAGTACTTC

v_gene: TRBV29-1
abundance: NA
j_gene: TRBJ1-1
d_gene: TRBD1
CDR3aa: CSGGQVSGEAFF
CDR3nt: TGCAGCGGCGGACAGGTCAGTGGTGAAGCTTTCTTT

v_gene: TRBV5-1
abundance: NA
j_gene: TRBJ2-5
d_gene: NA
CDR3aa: CASSLGTGIRETQYF
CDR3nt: TGCGCCAGCAGCTTGGGCACAGGGATTCGGGAGACCCAGTACTTC

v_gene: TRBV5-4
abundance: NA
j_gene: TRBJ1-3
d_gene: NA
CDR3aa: CASSFVSGNTIYF
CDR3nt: TGTGCCAGCAGCTTCGTCTCTGGAAACACCATATATTTT

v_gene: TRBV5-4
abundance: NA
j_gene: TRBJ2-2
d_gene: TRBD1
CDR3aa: CASSFETGGSTGELFF
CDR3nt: TGTGCCAGCAGCTTCGAGACAGGGGGCTCTACCGGGGAGCTGTTTTTT

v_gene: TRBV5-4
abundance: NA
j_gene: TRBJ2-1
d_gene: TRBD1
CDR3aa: CASSTKDRDNEQFF
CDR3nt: TGTGCCAGCAGCACCAAGGACAGGGATAACGAGCAGTTCTTC

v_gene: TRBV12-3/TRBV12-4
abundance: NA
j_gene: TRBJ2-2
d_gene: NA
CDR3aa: CASRLQGAGELFF
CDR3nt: TGTGCCAGCAGACTACAGGGCGCCGGGGAGCTGTTTTTT

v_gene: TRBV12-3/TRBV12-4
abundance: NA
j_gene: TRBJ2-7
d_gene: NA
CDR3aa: CASRLQAYEQYF
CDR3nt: TGTGCCAGCAGATTACAGGCTTACGAGCAGTACTTC

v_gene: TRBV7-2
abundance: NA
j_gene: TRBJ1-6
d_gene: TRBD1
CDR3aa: CASSFGQGASYNSPLHF
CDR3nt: TGTGCCAGCAGCTTCGGACAGGGGGCGTCCTATAATTCACCCCTCCACTTT

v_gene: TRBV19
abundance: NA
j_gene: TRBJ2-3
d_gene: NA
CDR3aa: CASSNPRLDTQYF
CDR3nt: TGTGCCAGTAGTAACCCCCGGTTGGATACGCAGTATTTT

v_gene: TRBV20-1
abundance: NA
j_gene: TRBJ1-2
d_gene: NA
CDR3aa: CSPAREGGYTF
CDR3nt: TGCAGCCCGGCCCGGGAGGGTGGCTACACCTTC

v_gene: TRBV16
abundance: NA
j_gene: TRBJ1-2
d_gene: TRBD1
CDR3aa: CASSPLGDRVEYGYTF
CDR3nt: TGTGCCAGCAGCCCTTTGGGAGACAGGGTTGAGTATGGCTACACCTTC

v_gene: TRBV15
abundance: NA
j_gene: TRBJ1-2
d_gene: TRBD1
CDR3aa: CATSRAPGDSFTYTF
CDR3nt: TGTGCCACCAGCAGAGCCCCCGGGGACAGCTTTACCTACACCTTC

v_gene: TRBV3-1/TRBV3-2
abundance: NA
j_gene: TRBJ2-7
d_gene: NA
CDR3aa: CASSQDGTFYEQYF
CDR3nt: TGTGCCAGCAGCCAAGACGGGACTTTCTACGAGCAGTACTTC

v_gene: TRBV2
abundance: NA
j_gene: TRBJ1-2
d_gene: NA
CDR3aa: CASSGNGYTF
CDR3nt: TGTGCCAGCAGCGGGAATGGCTACACCTTC

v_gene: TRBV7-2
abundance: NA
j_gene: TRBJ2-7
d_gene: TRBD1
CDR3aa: CASSRDRPSYEQYF
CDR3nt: TGTGCCAGCAGCCGGGACAGACCAAGCTACGAGCAGTACTTC

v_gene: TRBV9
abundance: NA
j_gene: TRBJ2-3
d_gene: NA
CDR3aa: CASSGASVDTQYF
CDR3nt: TGTGCCAGCAGCGGAGCCTCCGTAGATACGCAGTATTTT

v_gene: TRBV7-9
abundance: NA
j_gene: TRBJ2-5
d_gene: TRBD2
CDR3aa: CASSTGGATQYF
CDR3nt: TGTGCCAGCTCTACGGGGGGGGCGACCCAGTACTTC

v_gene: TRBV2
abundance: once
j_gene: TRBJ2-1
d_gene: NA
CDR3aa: CASSGSPEVEQFF
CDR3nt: TGTGCCAGCAGTGGATCCCCAGAGGTTGAGCAGTTCTTC

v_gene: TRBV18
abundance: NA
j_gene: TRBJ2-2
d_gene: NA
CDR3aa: CASSPPNPRSGTGELFF
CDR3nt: TGTGCCAGCTCACCACCCAACCCGCGTTCAGGGACCGGGGAGCTGTTTTTT

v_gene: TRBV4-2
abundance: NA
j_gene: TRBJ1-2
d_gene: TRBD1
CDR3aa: CASSPGQGLDYGYTF
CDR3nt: TGTGCCAGCAGCCCGGGACAGGGACTCGACTATGGCTACACCTTC

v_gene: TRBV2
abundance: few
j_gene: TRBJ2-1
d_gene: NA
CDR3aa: CASTDWRTGNEQFF
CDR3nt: TGTGCCAGCACTGACTGGCGCACAGGGAATGAGCAGTTCTTC

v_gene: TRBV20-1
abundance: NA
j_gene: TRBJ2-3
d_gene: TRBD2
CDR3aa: CSASATSGGSDTQYF
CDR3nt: TGCAGTGCGAGTGCGACTAGCGGGGGATCAGATACGCAGTATTTT

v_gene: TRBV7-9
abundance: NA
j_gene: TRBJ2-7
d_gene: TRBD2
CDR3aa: CASSLGGLAGGEQYF
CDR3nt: TGTGCCAGCAGCTTAGGAGGACTAGCGGGGGGCGAGCAGTACTTC

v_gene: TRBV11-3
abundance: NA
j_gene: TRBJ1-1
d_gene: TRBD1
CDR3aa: CASSPRQGEITEAFF
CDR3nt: TGTGCCAGCAGCCCCCGACAGGGAGAGATCACTGAAGCTTTCTTT

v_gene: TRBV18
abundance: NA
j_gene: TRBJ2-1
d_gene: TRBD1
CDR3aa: CASSSSRLQGQSNEQFF
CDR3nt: TGTGCCAGCTCATCCAGCCGTCTACAGGGGCAGTCGAATGAGCAGTTCTTC

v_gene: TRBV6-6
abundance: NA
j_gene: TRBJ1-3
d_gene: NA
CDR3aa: CASSYSLGATIYF
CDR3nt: TGTGCCAGCAGTTACTCTCTGGGGGCCACCATATATTTT

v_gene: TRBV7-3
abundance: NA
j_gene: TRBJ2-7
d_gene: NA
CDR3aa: CASSAGLGSSYEQYF
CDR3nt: TGTGCCAGCAGCGCAGGTCTAGGGAGCTCCTACGAGCAGTACTTC

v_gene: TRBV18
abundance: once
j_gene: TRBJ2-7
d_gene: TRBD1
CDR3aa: CASSPRGQGFYEQYF
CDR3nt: TGTGCCAGCTCACCACGGGGACAGGGCTTCTACGAGCAGTACTTC

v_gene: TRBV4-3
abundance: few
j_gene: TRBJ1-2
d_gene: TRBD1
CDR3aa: CASSRGTGADYGYTF
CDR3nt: TGCGCCAGCAGCCGGGGGACAGGGGCGGACTATGGCTACACCTTC

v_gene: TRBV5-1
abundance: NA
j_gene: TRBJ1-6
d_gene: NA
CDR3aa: CASSLAVRGSSPLHF
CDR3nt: TGCGCCAGCAGCTTGGCCGTCAGGGGCAGTTCACCCCTCCACTTT